This TCR beta chain was found in a study of tumor and adjacent non-tumor tissue in lung cancer. Overall study: The cohort had around twelve adenocarcinoma, a couple of squamous cell and 1 small cell patients. Study findings and constraints: Shorter survival was associated with higher TCR diversity in tumors. TCR diversity was significantly greater in tumor than normal lung tissue. Tumor repertoires had a smaller top 100 clone share than normal lung.

Notes on this clonotype: Its target is not known. The conserved phenylalanine or tryptophan is not found at the CDR3 terminus, so this likely reflects a read error.

V dropped 6 bases and J dropped 0 bases, with 15 bases sitting between them. The CDR3 spans 14 residues. CDR1 is DFQATT, CDR2 SNEGSKA, per germline (reference sequence). The template was RNA from unsorted bulk tissue. Three rounds of nested PCR, following a modified ARM-PCR protocol, produced the TCRbeta library. TCRdb re-analysed the multiplex PCR reads in MiXCR, keeping a single row per CDR3 protein. The sample contains approximately 68,000 distinct CDR3 sequences, around 73% of which appear only once. The clonotype comes from a man aged 60 to 69 with non-small cell lung cancer. This chain joins TRBV20-1 and TRBJ2-7, with D perhaps TRBD2 (5 bases). Material for sequencing was lung tumor tissue. CDR3 region: CSALRISASYEQYI. In DNA, the CDR3 is TGCAGTGCCCTGCGGATTAGCGCCTCCTACGAGCAGTACATC.